This paragraph reports one TCR beta chain. The sample originates from a study of blood T cell repertoires in COVID-19. As for the study in general: PBMCs, B-cell-depleted T cells, or T cells provided the cDNA or gDNA that made up the material.

Sequenced by immunoSEQ multiplex PCR; TCRdb stores in-frame clones only, minus some. This sample yields some 300,000 clones, of which around 92% are seen a single time; almost 9.5% belongs to the top ten. V was pared by 11 bases and J by 3 bases, with 7 bases of the junction left unmatched. The CDR3 sequence is 13 residues long. Per germline, CDR1 SNHLY and CDR2 FYNNEI. The TCR was taken from a woman aged 25 to 39 who had recovered from COVID-19. V and J are TRBV2 and TRBJ1-1; 9 positions agree with TRBD1. The specimen sequenced was PBMCs or T cells enriched from blood (not recorded which). The CDR3 nucleotides read TGTGCCGCGATACAGGGGGCCCACACTGAAGCTTTCTTT. It translates to CAAIQGAHTEAFF. The full variable domain, completed using reference TRBV2 and TRBJ1-1, is EPEVTQTPSHQVTQMGQEVILRCVPISNHLYFYWYRQILGQKVEFLVSFYNNEISEKSEIFDDQFSVERPDGSNFTLKIRSTKLEDSAMYFCAAIQGAHTEAFFGQGTRLTVV.